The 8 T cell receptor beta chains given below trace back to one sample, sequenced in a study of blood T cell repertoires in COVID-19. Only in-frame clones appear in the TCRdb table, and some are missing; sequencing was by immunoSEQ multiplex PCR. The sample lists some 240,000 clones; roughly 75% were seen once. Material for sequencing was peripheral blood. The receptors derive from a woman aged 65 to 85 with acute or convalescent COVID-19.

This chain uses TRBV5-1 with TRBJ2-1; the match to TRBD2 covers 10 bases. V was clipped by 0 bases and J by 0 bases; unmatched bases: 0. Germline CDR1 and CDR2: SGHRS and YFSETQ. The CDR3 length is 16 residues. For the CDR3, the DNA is TGCGCCAGCAGCTTGGCTAGCGGGAGCTCCTACAATGAGCAGTTCTTC. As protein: CASSLASGSSYNEQFF.

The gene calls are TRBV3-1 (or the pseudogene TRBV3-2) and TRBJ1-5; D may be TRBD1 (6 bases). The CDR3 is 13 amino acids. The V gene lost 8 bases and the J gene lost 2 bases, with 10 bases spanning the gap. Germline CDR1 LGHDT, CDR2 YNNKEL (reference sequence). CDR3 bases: TGTGCCAGCCGGGGGGCCCGCAATCAGCCCCAGCATTTT. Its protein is CASRGARNQPQHF.

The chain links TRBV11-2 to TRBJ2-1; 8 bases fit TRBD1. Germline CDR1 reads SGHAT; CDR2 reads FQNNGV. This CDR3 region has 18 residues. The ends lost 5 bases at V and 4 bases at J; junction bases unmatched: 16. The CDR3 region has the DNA TGTGCCAGCAGCACAAACACGCCATGGACAGGGATGTACAATGAGCAGTTCTTC. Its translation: CASSTNTPWTGMYNEQFF.

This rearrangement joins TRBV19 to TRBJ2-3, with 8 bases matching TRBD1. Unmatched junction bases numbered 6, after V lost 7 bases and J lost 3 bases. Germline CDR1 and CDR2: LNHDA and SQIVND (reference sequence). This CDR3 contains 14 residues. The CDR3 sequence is CASTATGVTDTQYF. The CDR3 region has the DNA TGTGCCAGTACCGCGACAGGGGTAACAGATACGCAGTATTTT. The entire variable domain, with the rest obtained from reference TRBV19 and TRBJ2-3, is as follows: DGGITQSPKYLFRKEGQNVTLSCEQNLNHDAMYWYRQDPGQGLRLIYYSQIVNDFQKGDIAEGYSVSREKKESFPLTVTSAQKNPTAFYLCASTATGVTDTQYFGPGTRLTVL.

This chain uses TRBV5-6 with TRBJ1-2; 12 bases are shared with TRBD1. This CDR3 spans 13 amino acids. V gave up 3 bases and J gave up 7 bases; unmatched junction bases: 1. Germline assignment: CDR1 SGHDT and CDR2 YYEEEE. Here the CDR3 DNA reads TGTGCCAGCAGCTGGGACAGGGGGCTTGGCTACACCTTC. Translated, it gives CASSWDRGLGYTF. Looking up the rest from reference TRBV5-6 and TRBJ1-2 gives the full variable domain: DAGVTQSPTHLIKTRGQQVTLRCSPKSGHDTVSWYQQALGQGPQFIFQYYEEEERQRGNFPDRFSGHQFPNYSSELNVNALLLGDSALYLCASSWDRGLGYTFGSGTRLTVV.

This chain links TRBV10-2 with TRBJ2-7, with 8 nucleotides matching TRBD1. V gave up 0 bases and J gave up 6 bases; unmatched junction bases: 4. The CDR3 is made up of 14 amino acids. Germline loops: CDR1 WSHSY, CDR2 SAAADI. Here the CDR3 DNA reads TGCGCCAGCAGTGAGTCCGCGCAGGGGGCCGAGCAGTACTTC. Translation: CASSESAQGAEQYF.

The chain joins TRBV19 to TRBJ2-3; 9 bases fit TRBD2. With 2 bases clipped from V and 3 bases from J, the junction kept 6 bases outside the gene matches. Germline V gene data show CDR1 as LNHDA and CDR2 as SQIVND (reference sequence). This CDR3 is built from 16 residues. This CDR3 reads CASSISGLAGTDTQYF. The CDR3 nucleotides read TGTGCCAGTAGTATATCTGGTCTAGCGGGAACAGATACGCAGTATTTT. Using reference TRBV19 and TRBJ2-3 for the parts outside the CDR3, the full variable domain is DGGITQSPKYLFRKEGQNVTLSCEQNLNHDAMYWYRQDPGQGLRLIYYSQIVNDFQKGDIAEGYSVSREKKESFPLTVTSAQKNPTAFYLCASSISGLAGTDTQYFGPGTRLTVL.

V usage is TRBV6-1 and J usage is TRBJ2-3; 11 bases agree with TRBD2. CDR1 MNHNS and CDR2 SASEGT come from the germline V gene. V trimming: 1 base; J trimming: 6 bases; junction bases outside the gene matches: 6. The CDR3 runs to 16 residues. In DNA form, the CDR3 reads TGTGCCAGCAGTGAAGTAGTAGCGGGGGGGCTTGATACGCAGTATTTT. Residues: CASSEVVAGGLDTQYF.